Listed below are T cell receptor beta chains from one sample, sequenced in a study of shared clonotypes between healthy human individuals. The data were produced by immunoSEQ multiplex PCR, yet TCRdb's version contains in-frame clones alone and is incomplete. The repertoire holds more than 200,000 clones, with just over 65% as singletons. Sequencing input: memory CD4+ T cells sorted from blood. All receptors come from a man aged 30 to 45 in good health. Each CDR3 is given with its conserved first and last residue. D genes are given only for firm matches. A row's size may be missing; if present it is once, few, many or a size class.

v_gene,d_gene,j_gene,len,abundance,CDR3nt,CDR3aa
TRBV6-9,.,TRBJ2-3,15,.,TGTGCCAGCAGTTCCCCGGGGAGCCGGGCCGATACGCAGTATTTT,CASSSPGSRADTQYF
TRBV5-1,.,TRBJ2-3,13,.,TGCGCCAGCAGCTGGGGCGGCCCAGATACGCAGTATTTT,CASSWGGPDTQYF
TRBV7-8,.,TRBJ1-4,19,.,TGTGCCAGCAGCTTAGAGGTCCGGATAGTTGCTTCAACTAATGAAAAACTGTTTTTT,CASSLEVRIVASTNEKLFF
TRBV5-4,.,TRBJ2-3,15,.,TGTGCCAGCAGCTTGTTCGGCGGGAGCACAGATACGCAGTATTTT,CASSLFGGSTDTQYF
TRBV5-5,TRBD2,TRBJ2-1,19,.,TGTGCCAGCAGCTTGTCCCCCTGGTCTAGCGGGAGTTTGAACAATGAGCAGTTCTTC,CASSLSPWSSGSLNNEQFF
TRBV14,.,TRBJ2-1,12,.,TGTGCCAGCAGCCCCGGCCTCAGGGGGCAGTTCTTC,CASSPGLRGQFF
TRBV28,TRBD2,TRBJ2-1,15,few,TGTGCCAGCAGCCTGACTAGCGGGACAGCCAATGAGCAGTTCTTC,CASSLTSGTANEQFF
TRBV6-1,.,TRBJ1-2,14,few,TGTGCCAGCAGTGAAAGGGTCGGCTACTATGGCTACACCTTC,CASSERVGYYGYTF
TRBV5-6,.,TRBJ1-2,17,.,TGTGCCAGCAGCCCAAGTTGGACAAGGGCGACTAACTATGGCTACACCTTC,CASSPSWTRATNYGYTF
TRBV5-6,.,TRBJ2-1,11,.,TGTGCCAGCATTAGCAGGGGTGAGCAGTTCTTC,CASISRGEQFF
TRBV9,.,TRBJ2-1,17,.,TGTGCCAGCAGCGTAGCTATCGGGTCTAGCTCCTACAATGAGCAGTTCTTC,CASSVAIGSSSYNEQFF
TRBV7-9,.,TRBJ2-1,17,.,TGTGCCAGCAGCTTATGGCGCCGTACTTACTCCTACAATGAGCAGTTCTTC,CASSLWRRTYSYNEQFF
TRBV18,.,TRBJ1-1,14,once,TGTGCCAGCTCAATGGGGGGGGTCAACACTGAAGCTTTCTTT,CASSMGGVNTEAFF
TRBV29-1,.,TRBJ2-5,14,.,TGCAGCGTTACCACGGACTCGGTTCGGGAGACCCAGTACTTC,CSVTTDSVRETQYF
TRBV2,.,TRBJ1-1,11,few,TGTGCCAGCATCAAGGGCACTGAAGCTTTCTTT,CASIKGTEAFF
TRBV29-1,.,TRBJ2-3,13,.,TGCAGCGGTAGCGGACCGAGCACAGATACGCAGTATTTT,CSGSGPSTDTQYF